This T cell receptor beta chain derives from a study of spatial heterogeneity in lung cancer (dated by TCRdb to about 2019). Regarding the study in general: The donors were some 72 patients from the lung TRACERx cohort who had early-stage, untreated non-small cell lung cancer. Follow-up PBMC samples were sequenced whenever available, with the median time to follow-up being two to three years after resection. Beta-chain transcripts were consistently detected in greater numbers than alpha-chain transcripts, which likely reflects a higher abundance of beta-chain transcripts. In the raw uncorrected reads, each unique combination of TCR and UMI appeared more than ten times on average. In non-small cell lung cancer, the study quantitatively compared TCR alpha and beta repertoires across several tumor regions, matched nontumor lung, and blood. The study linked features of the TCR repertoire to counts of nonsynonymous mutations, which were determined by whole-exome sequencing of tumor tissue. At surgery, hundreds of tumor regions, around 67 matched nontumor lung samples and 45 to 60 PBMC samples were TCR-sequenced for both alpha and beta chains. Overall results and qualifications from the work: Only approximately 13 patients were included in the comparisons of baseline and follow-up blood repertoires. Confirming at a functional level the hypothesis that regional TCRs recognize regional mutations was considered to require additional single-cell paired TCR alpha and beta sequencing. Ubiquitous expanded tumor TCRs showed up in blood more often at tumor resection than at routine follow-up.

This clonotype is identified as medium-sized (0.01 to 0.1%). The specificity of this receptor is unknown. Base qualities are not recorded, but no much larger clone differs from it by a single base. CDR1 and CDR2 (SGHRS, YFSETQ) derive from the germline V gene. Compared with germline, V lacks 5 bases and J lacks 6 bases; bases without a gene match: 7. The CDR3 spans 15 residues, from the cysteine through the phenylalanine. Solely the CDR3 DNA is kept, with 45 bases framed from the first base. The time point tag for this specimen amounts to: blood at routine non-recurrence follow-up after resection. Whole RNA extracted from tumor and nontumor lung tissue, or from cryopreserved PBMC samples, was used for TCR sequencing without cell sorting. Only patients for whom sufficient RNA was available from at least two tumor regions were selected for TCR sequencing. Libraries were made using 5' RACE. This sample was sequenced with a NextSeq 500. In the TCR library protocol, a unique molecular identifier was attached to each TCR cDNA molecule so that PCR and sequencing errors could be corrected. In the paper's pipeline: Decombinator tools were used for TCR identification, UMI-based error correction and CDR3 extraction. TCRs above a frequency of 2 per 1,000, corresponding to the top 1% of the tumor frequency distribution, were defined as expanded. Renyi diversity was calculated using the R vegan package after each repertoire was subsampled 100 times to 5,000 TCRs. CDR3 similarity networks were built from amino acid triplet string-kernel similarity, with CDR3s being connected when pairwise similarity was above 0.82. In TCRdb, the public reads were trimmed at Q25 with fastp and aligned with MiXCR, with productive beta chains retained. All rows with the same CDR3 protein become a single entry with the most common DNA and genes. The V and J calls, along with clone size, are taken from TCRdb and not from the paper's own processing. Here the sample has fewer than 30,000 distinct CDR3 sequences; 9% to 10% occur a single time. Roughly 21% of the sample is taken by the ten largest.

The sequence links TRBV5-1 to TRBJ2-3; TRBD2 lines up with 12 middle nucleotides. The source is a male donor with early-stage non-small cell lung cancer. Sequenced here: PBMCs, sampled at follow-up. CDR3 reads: CASRSTSGGPDTQYF. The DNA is TGCGCCAGCAGGTCAACTAGCGGGGGGCCGGATACGCAGTATTTT.